This note documents a single T cell receptor beta chain sequence. Its specificity is unknown. This record comes from a study of CD8+ T cells in alopecia areata. At the level of the study: Tofacitinib was given for 6 to 18 months, then stopped for 6 months. Study-wide findings and caveats: Scalp sequencing also captures normal skin's resident alphabeta T cells.

Sequencing used cDNA as its template, made by extracting RNA and reverse transcribing it. Measured with immunoSEQ multiplex PCR; TCRdb has only the in-frame clones, and not every one. In the table there are approximately 180,000 clones, about 60% of which are singletons. Alopecia areata patients gave lesional scalp punch biopsies and peripheral blood samples. The sequencing here drew on CD4+ T cells sorted from blood, taken at week 0. The sequence came from a human donor with alopecia areata.

The CDR3 sequence is CASRPGGDQPQHF. The CDR3 nucleotides read TGTGCCAGCCGCCCAGGGGGTGATCAGCCCCAGCATTTT. The V gene is TRBV2, the J gene TRBJ1-5; 7 bases are a match to TRBD1. The junction had 6 bases not matched to a gene; V was cut back by 8 bases and J by 5 bases. CDR3 length: 13 amino acids. Germline V gene sequence: CDR1 SNHLY, CDR2 FYNNEI.